Included here is one TCR beta chain sequence, with context. CDR3 length: 13 residues. The germline CDR1 and CDR2 sequences are MNHEY and SVGAGI. V lost 6 bases and J lost 4; bases outside the gene matches: 0. Study processing details: Reference gene primer amplification in the assay estimated nucleated cell counts. Only in-frame clones appear in the TCRdb table, and some are missing; sequencing was by immunoSEQ multiplex PCR. V and J calls and clone size come straight from that table; D and trimming were deduced from the DNA. The repertoire holds about 210,000 clones, with roughly 90% as singletons. The data belong to a study of blood T cell repertoires in COVID-19. Study-wide context: COVID-19 samples, acute and convalescent, were from the United States, Italy and Spain. T cells, B-cell-depleted T cells, or PBMCs provided the cDNA or gDNA that served as material.

The origin of this receptor is a man aged 18 to 29 with active or convalescent COVID-19. The chain uses TRBV6-5 and TRBJ2-7; 13 bases map to TRBD2. The material sequenced was peripheral blood. The CDR3: CASRTSGGYEQYF. The CDR3 coding sequence is TGTGCCAGCAGGACTAGCGGGGGGTACGAGCAGTACTTC.